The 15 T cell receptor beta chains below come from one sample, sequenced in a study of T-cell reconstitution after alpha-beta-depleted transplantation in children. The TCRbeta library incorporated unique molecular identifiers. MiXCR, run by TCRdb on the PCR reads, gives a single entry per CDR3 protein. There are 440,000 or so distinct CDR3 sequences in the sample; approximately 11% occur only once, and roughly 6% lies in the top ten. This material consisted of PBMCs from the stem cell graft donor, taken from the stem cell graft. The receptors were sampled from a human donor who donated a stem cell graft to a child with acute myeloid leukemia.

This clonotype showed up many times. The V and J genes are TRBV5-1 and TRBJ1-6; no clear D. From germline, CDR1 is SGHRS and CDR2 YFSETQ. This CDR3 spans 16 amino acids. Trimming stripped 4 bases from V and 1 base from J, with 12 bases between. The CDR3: CASSLAGESYNSPLHF. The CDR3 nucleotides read TGCGCCAGCAGCCTGGCGGGTGAGTCCTATAATTCACCCCTCCACTTT.

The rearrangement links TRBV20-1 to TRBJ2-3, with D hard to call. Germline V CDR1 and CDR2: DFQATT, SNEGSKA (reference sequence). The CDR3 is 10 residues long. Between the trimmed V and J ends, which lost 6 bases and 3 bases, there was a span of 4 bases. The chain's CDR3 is CSAMTDTQYF. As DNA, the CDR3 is TGCAGTGCCATGACAGATACGCAGTATTTT.

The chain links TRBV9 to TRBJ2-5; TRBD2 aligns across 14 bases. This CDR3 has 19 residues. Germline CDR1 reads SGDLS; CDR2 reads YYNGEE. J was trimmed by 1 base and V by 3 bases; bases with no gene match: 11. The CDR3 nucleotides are TGTGCCAGCAGCGCCGGACCTCGACTAGCGGGGGGGATCCAAGAGACCCAGTACTTC. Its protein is CASSAGPRLAGGIQETQYF. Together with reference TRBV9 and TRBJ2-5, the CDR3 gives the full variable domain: DSGVTQTPKHLITATGQRVTLRCSPRSGDLSVYWYQQSLDQGLQFLIQYYNGEERAKGNILERFSAQQFPDLHSELNLSSLELGDSALYFCASSAGPRLAGGIQETQYFGPGTRLLVL.

CDR3 loop: CSARETGDKRSGANVLTF. CDR3 nucleotides: TGCAGTGCTAGAGAGACAGGGGACAAAAGGTCTGGGGCCAACGTCCTGACTTTC. This sequence joins TRBV20-1 and TRBJ2-6, with 8 bases lining up with TRBD1. Trimming at V came to 0 bases and at J to 1 base, leaving 8 bases not matched to a gene. The CDR3 is 18 residues long. Germline CDR1 DFQATT, CDR2 SNEGSKA (reference sequence).

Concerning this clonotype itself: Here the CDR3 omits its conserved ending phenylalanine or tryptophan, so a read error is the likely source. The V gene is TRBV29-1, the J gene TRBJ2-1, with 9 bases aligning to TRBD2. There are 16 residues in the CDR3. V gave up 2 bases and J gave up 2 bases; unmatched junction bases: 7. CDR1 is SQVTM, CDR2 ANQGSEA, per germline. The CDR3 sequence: CSVERLAAGTYNEQFL. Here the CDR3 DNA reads TGCAGCGTTGAAAGACTAGCGGCTGGAACCTACAATGAGCAGTTCTTA.

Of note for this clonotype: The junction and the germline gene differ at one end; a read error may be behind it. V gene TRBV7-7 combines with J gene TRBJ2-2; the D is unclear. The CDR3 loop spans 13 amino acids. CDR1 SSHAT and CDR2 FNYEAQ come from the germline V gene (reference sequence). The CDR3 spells CASSLDKTGELFF. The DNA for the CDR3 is TGTGCTAGCAGCCTGGATAAAACCGGGGAGCTGTTTTTT.

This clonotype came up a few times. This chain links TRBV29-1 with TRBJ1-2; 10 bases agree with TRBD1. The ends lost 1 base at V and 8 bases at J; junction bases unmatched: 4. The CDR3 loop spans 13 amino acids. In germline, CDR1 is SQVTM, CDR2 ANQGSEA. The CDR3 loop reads CSVEGQGAGGYTF. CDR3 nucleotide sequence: TGCAGCGTTGAAGGACAGGGGGCGGGGGGCTACACCTTC.

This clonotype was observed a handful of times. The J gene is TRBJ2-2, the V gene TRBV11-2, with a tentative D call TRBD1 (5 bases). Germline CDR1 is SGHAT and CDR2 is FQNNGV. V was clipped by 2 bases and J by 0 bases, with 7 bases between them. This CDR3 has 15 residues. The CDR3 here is CASSLQGSNTGELFF. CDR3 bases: TGTGCCAGCAGCTTACAGGGATCGAACACCGGGGAGCTGTTTTTT.

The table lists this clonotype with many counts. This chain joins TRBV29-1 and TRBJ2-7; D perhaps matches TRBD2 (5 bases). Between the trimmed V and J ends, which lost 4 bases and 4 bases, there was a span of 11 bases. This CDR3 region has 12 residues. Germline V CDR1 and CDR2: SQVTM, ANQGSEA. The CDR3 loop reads CSVGGSAYEQYF. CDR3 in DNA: TGCAGCGTTGGTGGGAGTGCTTACGAGCAGTACTTC.

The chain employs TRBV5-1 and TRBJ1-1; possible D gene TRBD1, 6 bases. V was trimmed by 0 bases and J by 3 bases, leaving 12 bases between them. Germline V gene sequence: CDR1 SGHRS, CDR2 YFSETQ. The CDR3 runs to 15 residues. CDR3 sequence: CASSLVGGGDTEAFF. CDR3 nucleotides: TGCGCCAGCAGCTTGGTGGGAGGGGGGGACACTGAAGCTTTCTTT.

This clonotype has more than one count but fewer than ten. The CDR3 sequence: CALRPRDRNNEQFF. In DNA, the CDR3 is TGTGCCTTACGACCACGGGACAGGAACAATGAGCAGTTCTTC. The genes are TRBV6-1 and TRBJ2-1; 8 nucleotides match TRBD1. Germline V gene lookup returns CDR1 MNHNS and CDR2 SASEGT. Trimming at V came to 11 bases and at J to 5 bases, leaving 11 bases not matched to a gene. The CDR3 contains 14 residues.

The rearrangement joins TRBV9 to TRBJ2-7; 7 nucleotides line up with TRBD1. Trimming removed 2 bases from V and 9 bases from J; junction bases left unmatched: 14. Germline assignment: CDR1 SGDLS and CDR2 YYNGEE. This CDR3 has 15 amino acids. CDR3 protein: CASSVDGQVRNGQYF. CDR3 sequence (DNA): TGTGCCAGCAGCGTCGACGGACAGGTCCGGAATGGGCAGTACTTC.

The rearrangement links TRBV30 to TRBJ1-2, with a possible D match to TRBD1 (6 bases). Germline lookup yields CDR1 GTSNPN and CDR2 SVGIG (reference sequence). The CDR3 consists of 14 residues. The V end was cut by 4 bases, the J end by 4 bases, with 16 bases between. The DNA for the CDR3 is TGTGCCTGGACCAACGGCAGGGGTTCCTATGGCTACACCTTC. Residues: CAWTNGRGSYGYTF.

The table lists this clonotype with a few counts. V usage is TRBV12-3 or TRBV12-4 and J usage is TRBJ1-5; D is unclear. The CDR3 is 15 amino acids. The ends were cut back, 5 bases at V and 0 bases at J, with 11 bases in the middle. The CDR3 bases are TGTGCCAGCAGTAACGGGGTCTATAGCAATCAGCCCCAGCATTTT. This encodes CASSNGVYSNQPQHF.

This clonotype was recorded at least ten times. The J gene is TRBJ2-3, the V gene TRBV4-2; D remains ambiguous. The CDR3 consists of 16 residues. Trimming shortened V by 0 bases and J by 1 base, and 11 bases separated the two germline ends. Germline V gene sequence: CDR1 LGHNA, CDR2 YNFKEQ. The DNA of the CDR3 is TGTGCCAGCAGCCAAGATCTCTCCCGGGGCACAGATACGCAGTATTTT. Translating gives CASSQDLSRGTDTQYF.